The clone carrying this TCR beta chain occurred once. Its antigen is undetermined. This sample is part of a study of shared clonotypes between healthy human individuals. Assay execution took place at the deep level. In the original processing: ImmunoSEQ junction-only sequences lacked quality scores, so their filtering differed. Repertoires were generated with immunoSEQ multiplex PCR, while TCRdb's copy carries only in-frame clones and drops some. From that table come the V and J calls and clone size; the DNA was used to work out D and trimming. The repertoire holds some 600,000 clones, with 96% as singletons. Naive CD8 populations comprised CD45RO-negative cells positively selected for CCR7, excluding terminally differentiated effector memory CD45RA+ cells. Study-wide points: Sequencing of the sorted subsets was shown by rarefaction to be incomplete despite large depth.

The CDR3 spans 14 residues. Germline V CDR1 and CDR2: MNHEY, SMNVEV (reference sequence). V gave up 0 bases and J gave up 8 bases, with 11 bases separating them. This sequence originates from a woman aged 25 to 45 in good health. The chain carries TRBV27 and TRBJ2-4, with D uncertain. The specimen was naive CD8+ T cells sorted from blood. The CDR3: CASSLSRGWDIQYF. CDR3 nucleotide sequence: TGTGCCAGCAGTTTATCTAGAGGATGGGACATTCAGTACTTC.